This T cell receptor (beta chain) was identified in a study of blood T cells in healthy people across ages. The CDR3 extends over 15 amino acids. V was shortened by 6 bases and J by 1 base, with 13 bases between the two germline ends. CDR1 and CDR2 from the germline V gene are SNHLY and FYNNEI. A sample-barcoded 5' primer and a J-beta primer mix were used in a second PCR of roughly 7 to 11 cycles. In TCRdb, the 5' RACE reads were re-called with MiXCR into one record per CDR3 protein. The repertoire includes roughly 800,000 distinct CDR3 sequences, around 25% of them detected once, and 9.4% sits in the top ten. This clonotype was seen a handful of times. These data are also associated with another study on T cells of mothers and their children.

The clonotype originates from a boy aged 5-17 years in good health. Sequenced: blood. The genes are TRBV2 and TRBJ1-5; a possible D gene is TRBD1 (5 bases). CDR3 residues: CASSAVGTSNQPQHF. In DNA, the CDR3 is TGTGCCAGCAGCGCCGTCGGGACCAGCAATCAGCCCCAGCATTTT.